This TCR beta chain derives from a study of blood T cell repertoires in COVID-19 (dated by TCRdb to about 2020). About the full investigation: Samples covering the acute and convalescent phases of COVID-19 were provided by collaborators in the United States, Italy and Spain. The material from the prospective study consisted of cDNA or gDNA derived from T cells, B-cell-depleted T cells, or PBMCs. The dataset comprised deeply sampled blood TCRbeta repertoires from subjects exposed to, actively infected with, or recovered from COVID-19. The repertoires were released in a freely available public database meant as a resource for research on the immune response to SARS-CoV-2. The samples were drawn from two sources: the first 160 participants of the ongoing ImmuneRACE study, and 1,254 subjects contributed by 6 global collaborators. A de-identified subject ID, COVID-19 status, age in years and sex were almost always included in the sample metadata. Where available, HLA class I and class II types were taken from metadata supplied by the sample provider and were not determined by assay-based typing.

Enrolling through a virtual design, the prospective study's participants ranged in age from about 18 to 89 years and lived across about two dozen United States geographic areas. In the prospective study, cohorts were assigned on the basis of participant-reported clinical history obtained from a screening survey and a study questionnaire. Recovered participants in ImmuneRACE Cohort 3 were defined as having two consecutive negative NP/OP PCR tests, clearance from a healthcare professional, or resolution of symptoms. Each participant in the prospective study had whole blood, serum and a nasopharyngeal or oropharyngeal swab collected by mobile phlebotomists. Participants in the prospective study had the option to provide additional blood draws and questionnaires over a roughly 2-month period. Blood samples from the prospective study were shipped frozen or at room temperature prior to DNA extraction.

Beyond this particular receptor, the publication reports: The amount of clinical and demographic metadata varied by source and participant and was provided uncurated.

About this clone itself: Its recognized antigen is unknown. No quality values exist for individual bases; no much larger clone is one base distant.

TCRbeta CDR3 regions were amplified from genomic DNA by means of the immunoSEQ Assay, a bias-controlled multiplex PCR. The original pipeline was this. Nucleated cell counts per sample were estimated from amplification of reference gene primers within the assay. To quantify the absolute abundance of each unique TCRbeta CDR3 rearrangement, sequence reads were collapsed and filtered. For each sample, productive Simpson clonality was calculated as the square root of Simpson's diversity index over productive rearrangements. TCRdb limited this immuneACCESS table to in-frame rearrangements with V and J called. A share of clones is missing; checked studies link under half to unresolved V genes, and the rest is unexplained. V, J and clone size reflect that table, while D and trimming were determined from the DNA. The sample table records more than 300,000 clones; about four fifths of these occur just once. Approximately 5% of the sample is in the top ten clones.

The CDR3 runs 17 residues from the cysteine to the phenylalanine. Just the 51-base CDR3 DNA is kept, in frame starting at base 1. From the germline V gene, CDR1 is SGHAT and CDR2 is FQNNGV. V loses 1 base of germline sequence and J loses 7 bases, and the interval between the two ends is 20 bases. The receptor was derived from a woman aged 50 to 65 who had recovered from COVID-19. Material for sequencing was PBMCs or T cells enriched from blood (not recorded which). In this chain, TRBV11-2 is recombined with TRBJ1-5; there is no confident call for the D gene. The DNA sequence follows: TGTGCCAGCAGCTTAGGTGTTAGTTTGTCGAGGCGGCAGCCCCAGCATTTT. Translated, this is CASSLGVSLSRRQPQHF.